This entry lists 9 T cell receptor beta chains sequenced from one sample in a study of T cell changes during pregnancy in multiple sclerosis. Method: immunoSEQ multiplex PCR; TCRdb's copy keeps in-frame clones and lacks some. The table records 49,000 or so clones, about 91% of them present only once. This specimen consisted of CD4+ T cells from peripheral blood mononuclear cells, obtained in the second trimester of pregnancy. These receptors were obtained from a female donor in good health, enrolled as a control in a pregnancy study.

CDR3 DNA sequence: TGTGCCAGCAGCTTAGGGACTAGCGATGAGCAGTTCTTC. This sequence encodes CASSLGTSDEQFF. The V gene is TRBV7-3, the J gene TRBJ2-1, with 10 bases fitting TRBD2. The V and J ends lost 2 bases and 8 bases, in that order; junction bases with no gene match: 0. CDR1 and CDR2 (germline): SGHTA, FQGTGA. The CDR3 is 13 amino acids.

A few counts support this clone. V usage is TRBV10-3 and J usage is TRBJ1-2; tentative D call: TRBD1 (5 bases). CDR3 length equals 13 residues. V lost 6 bases and J 8 bases, leaving 16 bases between the germline ends. Germline-derived CDR1 and CDR2 are ENHRY and SYGVKD. This chain's CDR3 is CAISDPGRDGYTF. In DNA form, the CDR3 reads TGTGCCATCAGCGACCCCGGGCGGGACGGCTACACCTTC.

V is TRBV5-4 and J is TRBJ1-5; the D gene is possibly TRBD1 (5 bases). The germline V gene encodes CDR1 SGHNT and CDR2 YYREEE (reference sequence). With 4 bases removed from V and 2 bases from J, the gap between germline ends came to 10 bases. CDR3 size: 14 residues. CDR3: CASSRRGRNQPQHF. The CDR3 bases are TGTGCCAGCAGCCGGCGGGGACGCAATCAGCCCCAGCATTTT.

CDR3 in DNA: TGTGCCAGCAGTTTCTCGGAGGACCTAACCTACGAGCAGTACTTC. Translating gives CASSFSEDLTYEQYF. The J gene is TRBJ2-7, the V gene TRBV27; a possible D gene is TRBD2 (5 bases). The CDR3 has 15 residues. V shed 3 bases and J shed 2 bases, with 14 bases lying between them. Germline-derived CDR1 and CDR2 are MNHEY and SMNVEV (reference sequence).

This chain joins TRBV21-1 and TRBJ1-1; the table's D call of TRBD1 was not tested on the DNA. TRBV21-1 constitutes a pseudogene. The CDR3 spans 14 residues. The CDR3 reads CASSRQGTNTEAFF. Here the CDR3 DNA reads TGTGCCAGCAGCCGGCAGGGGACGAACACTGAAGCTTTCTTT.

V usage is TRBV6-1 and J usage is TRBJ1-1; perhaps TRBD1 as D (5 bases). From germline, CDR1 is MNHNS and CDR2 SASEGT. V lost 6 bases and J lost 4, with 18 bases in between. This CDR3 has 15 amino acids. The DNA for the CDR3 is TGTGCCAGCAGGGACATCCTTCCAGGGCGCACTGAAGCTTTCTTT. The encoded protein is CASRDILPGRTEAFF.

This clone was observed a single time. This sequence joins TRBV4-3 and TRBJ2-2; D is possibly TRBD2 (5 bases). CDR1 and CDR2 from the germline V gene are LGHNA and YSLEER. V dropped 0 bases and J dropped 6 bases, with 17 bases sitting between them. The CDR3 has 17 residues. The CDR3: CASSQDPPPGYAGELFF. In DNA, the CDR3 is TGCGCCAGCAGCCAAGATCCACCCCCGGGGTACGCCGGGGAGCTGTTTTTT.

The chain carries TRBV18 and TRBJ1-1, with 8 nucleotides matching TRBD1. Looked up from germline, CDR1 is KGHSH and CDR2 is LQKENI. The length of the CDR3 is 15 residues. V was pared by 3 bases and J by 4 bases, with 7 bases of the junction left unmatched. The CDR3 nucleotides read TGTGCCAGCTCACCCCAGACAGGGGCGGGCACTGAAGCTTTCTTT. As protein: CASSPQTGAGTEAFF. The whole variable domain, filled in from reference TRBV18 and TRBJ1-1, reads NAGVMQNPRHLVRRRGQEARLRCSPMKGHSHVYWYRQLPEEGLKFMVYLQKENIIDESGMPKERFSAEFPKEGPSILRIQQVVRGDSAAYFCASSPQTGAGTEAFFGQGTRLTVV.

The chain links TRBV30 to TRBJ1-5, with 7 bases matching TRBD1. The germline V gene has CDR1 GTSNPN and CDR2 SVGIG (reference sequence). Trimming at V came to 2 bases and at J to 7 bases, leaving 5 bases not matched to a gene. The CDR3 runs 13 residues. Written as DNA, the CDR3 is TGTGCCTGGAGTCACAGGGGAAGCCAGCCCCAGCATTTT. It specifies CAWSHRGSQPQHF.